These 5 T cell receptor beta chains came from one sample sequenced in a study of blood T cell repertoires in COVID-19. Only in-frame clones appear in the TCRdb table, and some are missing; sequencing was by immunoSEQ multiplex PCR. The sample records around 75,000 clones, approximately 80% being singletons. The sequenced sample was peripheral blood. These receptors were taken from a man aged 45-60 years with COVID-19, enrolled during active disease.

The chain is built from TRBV18 and TRBJ1-5, with D possibly being TRBD1 (6 bases). The CDR3 is made up of 15 amino acids. Germline V gives CDR1 KGHSH, CDR2 LQKENI. Trimming left V 3 bases short and J 3 bases short, with 12 bases between. The CDR3 coding sequence is TGTGCCAGCTCACCGGAGGGGGGGGTCAATCAGCCCCAGCATTTT. This encodes CASSPEGGVNQPQHF.

The V call is TRBV7-3, the J call TRBJ1-2, with a possible D match to TRBD1 (5 bases). The V gene's germline CDR1 is SGHTA and CDR2 FQGTGA. With 4 bases removed from V and 4 bases from J, the gap between germline ends came to 10 bases. This CDR3 contains 13 residues. CDR3 amino acids: CASSSSGGYGYTF. The CDR3 DNA reads as TGTGCCAGCAGCTCCTCGGGGGGCTATGGCTACACCTTC.

This clone came up a few times. The J gene is TRBJ1-2, the V gene TRBV5-5, with TRBD1 matching over 9 bases. Germline loops: CDR1 SGHKS, CDR2 YYEKEE (reference sequence). The V segment lost 3 bases and the J segment 11 bases; nucleotides outside the gene matches: 11. The CDR3 extends over 14 amino acids. CDR3 in amino acids: CASSSQTGGKGYTF. The DNA of the CDR3 is TGTGCCAGCAGCTCCCAGACAGGGGGAAAGGGTTACACCTTC. Combining the CDR3 with reference TRBV5-5 and TRBJ1-2 gives the whole variable domain DAGVTQSPTHLIKTRGQQVTLRCSPISGHKSVSWYQQVLGQGPQFIFQYYEKEERGRGNFPDRFSARQFPNYSSELNVNALLLGDSALYLCASSSQTGGKGYTFGSGTRLTVV.

The chain joins TRBV30 to TRBJ1-6; D might be TRBD1 (5 bases). V lost 3 bases, J lost 7 bases, and 10 bases lay in between. The CDR3 consists of 13 residues. CDR1 GTSNPN and CDR2 SVGIG come from the germline V gene (reference sequence). CDR3: CAWREQVNSPLHF. For the CDR3, the DNA is TGTGCCTGGAGGGAACAGGTCAATTCACCCCTCCACTTT. Full variable domain (rest looked up from reference TRBV30 and TRBJ1-6): SQTIHQWPATLVQPVGSPLSLECTVEGTSNPNLYWYRQAAGRGLQLLFYSVGIGQISSEVPQNLSASRPQDRQFILSSKKLLLSDSGFYLCAWREQVNSPLHFGNGTRLTVT.

About this clone itself: Other DNA sequences in the sample encode the same CDR3. V gene TRBV5-6 combines with J gene TRBJ1-5, with D maybe TRBD1 (5 bases). V was trimmed by 0 bases and J by 6 bases, leaving 10 bases between them. This CDR3 is built from 14 residues. Germline CDR1 reads SGHDT; CDR2 reads YYEEEE. The CDR3 nucleotides read TGTGCCAGCAGCTTGGGGCAGGGAGGTCAGCCCCAGCATTTT. The encoded protein is CASSLGQGGQPQHF.